A single sample gave rise to the 26 T cell receptor beta chains below, sequenced in a study of T-cell reconstitution after alpha-beta-depleted transplantation in children. Researchers prepared the TCRbeta library using unique molecular identifiers, the study reports. TCRdb analysed the PCR reads with MiXCR anew, one entry per CDR3 protein. Of some 600,000 distinct CDR3 sequences in the sample, 10% to 15% were seen once. The specimen was PBMCs, mostly from graft donor cells, collected 360 days after TCRalphabeta/CD19-depleted stem cell transplant. These receptors were taken from a male patient under 18 who had a stem cell transplant for acute myeloid leukemia, so the T cells may come from the graft donor.

The V call is TRBV7-9, the J call TRBJ2-1; 11 bases map to TRBD2. This CDR3 is 17 amino acids long. The germline V gene encodes CDR1 SEHNR and CDR2 FQNEAQ (reference sequence). J lost 4 bases, V lost 4 bases, and 9 bases had no gene match. Here the CDR3 reads CASSSRRGLAAYNEQFF. CDR3 in DNA: TGTGCCAGCAGCTCCAGACGGGGACTAGCGGCATACAATGAGCAGTTCTTC. The full variable domain, its missing parts supplied by reference TRBV7-9 and TRBJ2-1, is DTGVSQNPRHKITKRGQNVTFRCDPISEHNRLYWYRQTLGQGPEFLTYFQNEAQLEKSRLLSDRFSAERPKGSFSTLEIQRTEQGDSAMYLCASSSRRGLAAYNEQFFGPGTRLTVL.

This clonotype was found a few times. The rearrangement uses TRBV4-3 and TRBJ2-1; TRBD2 matches 8 bases. Germline V gene data show CDR1 as LGHNA and CDR2 as YSLEER. The CDR3 has 14 residues. V shed 1 base and J 14 bases; nucleotides not matched to a gene: 10. The CDR3 sequence is CASSQVPSGTSEFF. DNA of the CDR3: TGCGCCAGCAGCCAAGTACCTTCCGGGACTAGTGAGTTCTTC.

This clonotype has more than one count but fewer than ten. The genes are TRBV12-3 or TRBV12-4 and TRBJ2-5; 7 positions match TRBD1. The CDR3 covers 17 residues. After removal of 3 bases from V and 4 bases from J, the junction contained 14 bases not matched to a gene. As DNA, the CDR3 is TGTGCCAGCAGTTTCATCCCGATCCTACAGGGGTCAGAGACCCAGTACTTC. It encodes CASSFIPILQGSETQYF.

This clonotype showed up just a few times. The chain carries TRBV30 and TRBJ2-7; 10 bases map to TRBD2. The germline V gene encodes CDR1 GTSNPN and CDR2 SVGIG (reference sequence). There are 13 residues in the CDR3. With 4 bases clipped from V and 4 bases from J, the junction kept 4 bases outside the gene matches. CDR3 amino acids: CAWTWGLAYEQYF. CDR3 DNA: TGTGCCTGGACTTGGGGACTAGCGTACGAGCAGTACTTC.

There are a few counts of this clonotype. This chain joins TRBV24-1 and TRBJ2-1, with 10 bases lining up with TRBD2. Germline trimming cut 4 bases from V and 9 bases from J; bases unmatched to any gene: 11. Per the germline V gene, CDR1 is KGHDR and CDR2 is SFDVKD. The CDR3 loop spans 16 amino acids. The CDR3 loop reads CATSDRGASGRGEQFF. CDR3 nucleotides: TGTGCCACCAGTGACCGCGGGGCTAGCGGGAGAGGTGAGCAGTTCTTC.

The gene calls are TRBV7-9 and TRBJ2-7; unclear D gene. The germline gives CDR1 SEHNR, CDR2 FQNEAQ (reference sequence). V dropped 3 bases and J dropped 1 base, with 13 bases sitting between them. The CDR3 length is 15 residues. The CDR3 loop is CASSFGFTPSYEQYF. The CDR3 DNA reads TGTGCCAGCAGCTTTGGGTTCACACCTTCCTACGAGCAGTACTTC.

The rearrangement links TRBV2 to TRBJ2-5; D is perhaps TRBD1 or TRBD2 (5 bases each). With 8 bases removed from V and 4 bases from J, the gap between germline ends came to 23 bases. The CDR3 extends over 16 amino acids. Germline lookup yields CDR1 SNHLY and CDR2 FYNNEI. Here the CDR3 DNA reads TGTGCCAGCGAACACATCCGGGACCGACCTCCAGAGACCCAGTACTTC. It translates to CASEHIRDRPPETQYF.

The chain has TRBV6-1 and TRBJ2-5; D may be TRBD1 or TRBD2 (5 bases each). The CDR3 sequence is 15 residues long. From germline, CDR1 is MNHNS and CDR2 SASEGT. V was shortened by 7 bases and J by 0 bases, with 15 bases between the two germline ends. CDR3 sequence (DNA): TGTGCCAGCACAAAACGCTTGGGGGACCAAGAGACCCAGTACTTC. Translation: CASTKRLGDQETQYF.

This clonotype was seen a few times. The rearrangement joins TRBV27 to TRBJ1-6, with D possibly being TRBD1 (5 bases). CDR3 size: 17 residues. CDR1 is MNHEY and CDR2 is SMNVEV in the germline V gene (reference sequence). V was cut by 2 bases and J by 0 bases, with 11 bases left in between. CDR3 protein: CASSLPTGGSYNSPLHF. CDR3 nucleotide sequence: TGTGCCAGCAGTTTACCCACCGGGGGCTCCTATAATTCACCCCTCCACTTT.

The chain combines TRBV29-1 with TRBJ2-1, with TRBD1 matching 9 bases. Germline V gene sequence: CDR1 SQVTM, CDR2 ANQGSEA. The junction had 12 bases not matched to a gene; V was cut back by 7 bases and J by 8 bases. The CDR3 length is 14 residues. In DNA, the CDR3 is TGCAGCGCCTCACAGGGGGCGAGAAGGGATGAGCAGTTCTTC. It specifies CSASQGARRDEQFF.

As regards this clonotype: One junction end does not reproduce the germline sequence, and a read error may be involved. V is TRBV14 and J is TRBJ2-3; D unclear. The length of the CDR3 is 16 residues. The V gene's germline CDR1 is SGHDN and CDR2 FVKESK. The CDR3 nucleotides are TGTGCCAGCAGCCGTCCGCTCCAAAATATCACAGATTCGCAGTATTTT. Its protein is CASSRPLQNITDSQYF.

This clonotype was seen ten or more times. V usage is TRBV7-8 and J usage is TRBJ1-1, with D unresolved. Trimming removed 5 bases from V and 3 bases from J, with 10 bases in between. The V gene's germline CDR1 is SGHVS and CDR2 FQNEAQ. This CDR3 has 13 amino acids. The CDR3 nucleotides are TGTGCCAGCAGCCAGGAAGGGTACACTGAAGCTTTCTTT. Translating gives CASSQEGYTEAFF. Filled out from reference TRBV7-8 and TRBJ1-1, the complete variable domain reads GAGVSQSPRYKVAKRGQDVALRCDPISGHVSLFWYQQALGQGPEFLTYFQNEAQLDKSGLPSDRFFAERPEGSVSTLKIQRTQQEDSAVYLCASSQEGYTEAFFGQGTRLTVV.

Of note for this clonotype: At one end the junction does not follow the germline gene, possibly because of a read error. The rearrangement joins TRBV7-7 to TRBJ2-1; TRBD1 matches at 8 bases. The CDR3 is 15 amino acids. CDR1 and CDR2 from the germline V gene are SSHAT and FNYEAQ (reference sequence). CDR3 sequence (DNA): TGTGCTAGCAGCTTAGCTCGGACAGGGTACAATGAGCAGTTCTTC. Its protein product is CASSLARTGYNEQFF.

There are many counts of this clonotype. The rearrangement links TRBV12-3 or TRBV12-4 to TRBJ2-7, with D uncertain. The CDR3 runs 12 residues. V was trimmed by 3 bases and J by 7 bases, leaving 10 bases between them. As DNA, the CDR3 is TGTGCCAGCAGTTTGGCGGTCCAAGAGCAGTACTTC. This codes for CASSLAVQEQYF.

This chain uses TRBV6-2 or TRBV6-3 with TRBJ2-7; possible D gene TRBD1, 6 bases. Trimming left V 5 bases short and J 5 bases short, with 25 bases between. The CDR3 is 17 amino acids. Germline CDR1 and CDR2: MNHEY and SVGEGT. The chain's CDR3 is CASSRMGHSRVSHEQYF. The CDR3 nucleotides read TGTGCCAGCAGTCGTATGGGACACTCAAGGGTAAGCCACGAGCAGTACTTC.

The chain couples TRBV4-2 to TRBJ2-3; 12 bases are shared with TRBD2. CDR3 length: 16 amino acids. From germline, CDR1 is LGHNA and CDR2 YNFKEQ. Trimming at V came to 2 bases and at J to 8 bases, leaving 8 bases not matched to a gene. Here the CDR3 DNA reads TGTGCCAGCAGCCAACAACTAGCGGGAGGCCTCGTTACGCAGTATTTT. Translation: CASSQQLAGGLVTQYF.

The chain recombines TRBV2 with TRBJ2-7; D remains unclear. Between the trimmed V and J ends, which lost 6 bases and 3 bases, there was a span of 9 bases. Germline V gives CDR1 SNHLY, CDR2 FYNNEI. This CDR3 comprises 12 residues. The CDR3 sequence is CASRVQIYEQYF. The CDR3 DNA reads TGTGCCAGCAGGGTACAGATCTACGAGCAGTACTTC.

This chain joins TRBV29-1 and TRBJ2-7; D remains unclear. The CDR3 is 13 residues long. The germline V and J ends were trimmed by 1 base and 3 bases, with 10 bases remaining between them. CDR1 and CDR2 from the germline V gene are SQVTM and ANQGSEA. CDR3 DNA sequence: TGCAGCGTTGAAGGTCAGAGTCACTACGAGCAGTACTTC. It translates to CSVEGQSHYEQYF.

The chain joins TRBV14 to TRBJ2-7, with 9 bases lining up with TRBD2. V shed 0 bases, J shed 4 bases, and the junction held 16 bases outside the gene matches. Germline V lookup: CDR1 SGHDN, CDR2 FVKESK. The CDR3 has 19 amino acids. CDR3 region: CASSQDRVGLALSPYEQYF. CDR3 nucleotide sequence: TGTGCCAGCAGCCAAGATCGGGTCGGACTAGCGTTGTCCCCTTACGAGCAGTACTTC.

This clonotype was seen only a few times. The V call is TRBV29-1, the J call TRBJ1-5; D gene unclear. V lost 4 bases to trimming and J lost 5 bases, with 15 bases between them. This CDR3 region has 14 residues. CDR1 SQVTM and CDR2 ANQGSEA come from the germline V gene. The CDR3 DNA reads TGCAGCGTTGCAAATTTGGGTTGGGATCAGCCCCAGCATTTT. Amino acids: CSVANLGWDQPQHF.

This clonotype has only a few counts. V gene TRBV3-1 combines with J gene TRBJ2-3; the D gene is possibly TRBD2 (6 bases). V was clipped by 0 bases and J by 2 bases, with 24 bases between them. CDR1 LGHDT and CDR2 YNNKEL come from the germline V gene (reference sequence). The CDR3 covers 20 residues. The CDR3: CASSQDRRWPGGPNTDTQYF. As DNA, the CDR3 is TGTGCCAGCAGCCAAGATAGGCGTTGGCCCGGGGGACCTAACACAGATACGCAGTATTTT.

This clonotype was detected only a few times. The chain recombines TRBV5-6 with TRBJ2-1, with 7 bases lining up with TRBD2. This CDR3 region has 16 residues. Trimming took 2 bases from V and 5 from J; bases not matched to a gene: 10. Germline values: CDR1 SGHDT, CDR2 YYEEEE. In DNA form, the CDR3 reads TGTGCCAGCAGCTTTCTCGCGGGAGCGATTCACAATGAGCAGTTCTTC. This codes for CASSFLAGAIHNEQFF.

This clonotype was seen ten or more times. The J gene is TRBJ2-1, the V gene TRBV7-3; TRBD2 aligns across 7 bases. Trimming cost V 4 bases and J 6 bases; bases outside gene matches: 12. Germline lookup yields CDR1 SGHTA and CDR2 FQGTGA. This CDR3 is built from 16 residues. The CDR3 protein is CASSSGGRSNGNEQFF. The CDR3 DNA reads TGTGCCAGCAGCTCGGGCGGGAGAAGTAACGGCAATGAGCAGTTCTTC.

This clonotype appeared many times. The J gene is TRBJ2-2, the V gene TRBV5-8; D is unclear. The CDR3 loop spans 15 amino acids. Trimming removed 4 bases from V and 5 bases from J, with 15 bases in between. CDR1 is SGHTS and CDR2 is YDEGEE in the germline V gene. CDR3 loop: CASSRRLTATGELFF. The CDR3 bases are TGTGCCAGCAGCCGAAGACTTACGGCGACCGGGGAGCTGTTTTTT.

This clonotype was detected only a few times. A junction boundary mismatches the germline segment, possibly from a read error. The J gene is TRBJ2-1, the V gene TRBV29-1, with TRBD1 matching over 7 bases. Looked up from germline, CDR1 is SQVTM and CDR2 is ANQGSEA. The CDR3 runs to 11 residues. CDR3 DNA sequence: TGTACGACAGGGCGGTACAATGAGCAGTTCTTC. Translating gives CTTGRYNEQFF.

This chain joins TRBV20-1 and TRBJ2-7; TRBD1 agrees at 10 bases. From germline, CDR1 is DFQATT and CDR2 SNEGSKA (reference sequence). This CDR3 has 14 amino acids. V was clipped by 5 bases and J by 2 bases; unmatched bases: 6. CDR3 region: CSALTGQGTYEQYF. In nucleotides, the CDR3 is TGCAGTGCTCTGACGGGACAGGGGACCTACGAGCAGTACTTC.